A selection of T cell receptor beta chains follows, all from one sample in a study of T cells in Graves' hyperthyroidism and ophthalmopathy. TCRdb passed the multiplex PCR reads through MiXCR, listing each CDR3 protein once. This sample carries 500,000 to 650,000 distinct CDR3 sequences, 14% of them seen once, and the ten largest clones take roughly 13%. Source material: blood. These receptors all come from a woman aged 40 to 50 with Graves' hyperthyroidism. Each CDR3 is given with its conserved first and last residue. The D gene is left open where the match is weak. Clone sizes are given selectively: once, few, many, or a class where the clone is expanded.

DNA,CDR3,V,size,D,J
TGTGCCAGCAGCTCCGGAGGGCTGAGCTCCTACAATGAGCAGTTCTTC,CASSSGGLSSYNEQFF,TRBV7-6,many,-,TRBJ2-1
TGTGCTAGTGGACCCGGGACAGGGGGCCTCTTGGATGAGCAGTTCTTC,CASGPGTGGLLDEQFF,TRBV12-5,many,TRBD1,TRBJ2-1
TGTGCCAGCACCTTAGCGGGAGGGAACAATGAGCAGTTCTTC,CASTLAGGNNEQFF,TRBV28,many,TRBD2,TRBJ2-1
TGCGCCAGCAGCTCTTTCCCGACTAGCGGGAGGGCGTACGAGCAGTACTTC,CASSSFPTSGRAYEQYF,TRBV5-1,few,TRBD2,TRBJ2-7
TGTGCCAGCAGTTTCTCCCACATCTCGTTTAGGACACCCACACCGTACGAGCAGTACTTC,CASSFSHISFRTPTPYEQYF,TRBV12-3/TRBV12-4,many,-,TRBJ2-7
TGTGCCAGCAGTTACGGGTCCCGCGGACTTAGTGCAGATACGCAGTATTTT,CASSYGSRGLSADTQYF,TRBV6-6,many,-,TRBJ2-3
TGTGCCAGCAGCCCAATCTCGGATACGCAGTATTTT,CASSPISDTQYF,TRBV7-9,-,-,TRBJ2-3
TGTGCCAGCAGCCCACGGACTAGCGGAGGTTACACAGATACGCAGTATTTT,CASSPRTSGGYTDTQYF,TRBV6-2/TRBV6-3,-,TRBD2,TRBJ2-3
TGTGCCAGCAGCCAATCTTTGGGACAGGTGGACTATGGCTACACCTTC,CASSQSLGQVDYGYTF,TRBV16,few,TRBD1,TRBJ1-2
TGCAGTGCTTCTACTGACTACAATGAGCAGTTCTTC,CSASTDYNEQFF,TRBV20-1,many,-,TRBJ2-1
TGCGCCAGCAGCTTGGATGGTTTCAATGAGCAGTTCTTC,CASSLDGFNEQFF,TRBV5-1,many,-,TRBJ2-1